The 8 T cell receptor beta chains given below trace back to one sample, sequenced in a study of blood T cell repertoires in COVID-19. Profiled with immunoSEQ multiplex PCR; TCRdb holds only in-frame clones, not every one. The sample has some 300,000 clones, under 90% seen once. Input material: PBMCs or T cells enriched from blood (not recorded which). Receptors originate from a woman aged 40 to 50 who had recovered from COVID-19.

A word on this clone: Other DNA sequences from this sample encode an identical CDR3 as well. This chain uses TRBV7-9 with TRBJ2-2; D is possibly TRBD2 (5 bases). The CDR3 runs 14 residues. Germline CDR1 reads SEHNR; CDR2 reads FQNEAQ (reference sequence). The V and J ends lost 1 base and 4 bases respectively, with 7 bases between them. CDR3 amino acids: CASSLVRGTGELFF. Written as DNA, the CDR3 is TGTGCCAGCAGCTTAGTACGGGGCACCGGGGAGCTGTTTTTT.

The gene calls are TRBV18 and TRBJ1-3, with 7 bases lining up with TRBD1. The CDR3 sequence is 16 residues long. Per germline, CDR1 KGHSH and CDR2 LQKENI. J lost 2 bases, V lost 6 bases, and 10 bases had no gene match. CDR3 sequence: CASSPQGGYTGNTIYF. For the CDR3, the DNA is TGTGCCAGCTCCCCTCAAGGGGGCTACACTGGAAACACCATATATTTT.

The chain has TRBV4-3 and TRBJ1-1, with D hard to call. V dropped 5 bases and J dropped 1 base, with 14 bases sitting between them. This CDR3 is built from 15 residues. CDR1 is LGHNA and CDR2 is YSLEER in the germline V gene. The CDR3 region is CASSKHGVANTEAFF. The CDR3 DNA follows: TGCGCCAGCAGCAAACACGGGGTAGCGAACACTGAAGCTTTCTTT.

This CDR3 reads CASSPTRQGTNEKLFF. CDR3 nucleotide sequence: TGTGCCAGTAGTCCCACGCGACAGGGCACTAATGAAAAACTGTTTTTT. The chain recombines TRBV19 with TRBJ1-4; 7 bases are a match to TRBD1. Germline lookup yields CDR1 LNHDA and CDR2 SQIVND (reference sequence). The CDR3 runs 16 residues. After removal of 5 bases from V and 2 bases from J, the junction contained 8 bases not matched to a gene.

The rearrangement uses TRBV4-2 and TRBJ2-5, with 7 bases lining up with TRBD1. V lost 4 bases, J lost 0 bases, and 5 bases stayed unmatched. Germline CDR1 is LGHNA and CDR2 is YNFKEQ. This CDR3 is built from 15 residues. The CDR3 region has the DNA TGTGCCAGCAGCCCTTTGGGACAGTACCAAGAGACCCAGTACTTC. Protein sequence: CASSPLGQYQETQYF.

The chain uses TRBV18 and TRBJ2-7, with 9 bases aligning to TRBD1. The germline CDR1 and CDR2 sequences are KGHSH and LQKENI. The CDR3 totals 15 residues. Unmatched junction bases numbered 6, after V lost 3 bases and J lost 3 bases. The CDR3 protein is CASSPGTGWGYEQYF. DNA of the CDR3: TGTGCCAGCTCACCGGGGACAGGGTGGGGCTACGAGCAGTACTTC. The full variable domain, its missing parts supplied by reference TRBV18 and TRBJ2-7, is NAGVMQNPRHLVRRRGQEARLRCSPMKGHSHVYWYRQLPEEGLKFMVYLQKENIIDESGMPKERFSAEFPKEGPSILRIQQVVRGDSAAYFCASSPGTGWGYEQYFGPGTRLTVT.

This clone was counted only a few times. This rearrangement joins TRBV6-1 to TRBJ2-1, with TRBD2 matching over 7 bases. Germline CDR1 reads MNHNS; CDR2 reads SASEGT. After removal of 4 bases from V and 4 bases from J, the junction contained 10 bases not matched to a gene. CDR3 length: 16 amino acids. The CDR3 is CASSGILAVGYNEQFF. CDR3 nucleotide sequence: TGTGCCAGCAGTGGAATCCTAGCGGTAGGGTACAATGAGCAGTTCTTC.

The CDR3 sequence is CASGTGVAGNTIYF. CDR3 sequence (DNA): TGTGCCTCCGGGACAGGGGTTGCTGGAAACACCATATATTTT. The chain is built from TRBV7-3 and TRBJ1-3; 10 bases are a match to TRBD1. With 11 bases clipped from V and 2 bases from J, the junction kept 6 bases outside the gene matches. This CDR3 is built from 14 residues. The V gene's germline CDR1 is SGHTA and CDR2 FQGTGA.